Listed here is a single T cell receptor (beta chain). In the original analysis: Nucleated cell number was recorded as an estimate derived from reference gene primer amplification. Sequencing was performed with immunoSEQ multiplex PCR; in TCRdb, only in-frame clones are kept and a portion is missing. That table is the source of V, J and clone size, and D and trimming were worked out from the DNA. Of about 330,000 clones listed, roughly 87% were seen once; the top ten hold 5.5% to 7%. These data originate in a study of blood T cell repertoires in COVID-19. About the research overall: There were acute and convalescent COVID-19 samples, and they came from the United States, Italy and Spain. PBMCs, B-cell-depleted T cells, or T cells were the source of the cDNA or gDNA that made up the material.

Cohort 3 recovered donors had two negative PCRs, clearance, or symptom resolution. Germline loops: CDR1 KGHSH, CDR2 LQKENI. V was cut by 6 bases and J by 7 bases, with 7 bases left in between. The CDR3 is made up of 12 amino acids. The TCR comes from a woman aged 25 to 39 who had recovered from COVID-19. The sample consisted of PBMCs or T cells enriched from blood (not recorded which). V usage is TRBV18 and J usage is TRBJ1-6, with D uncertain. The CDR3 DNA sequence: TGTGCCAGCTCCGGGGTCAATTCACCCCTCCACTTT. It translates to CASSGVNSPLHF.